The 23 T cell receptor beta chains reported below all come from one sample, sequenced in a study of beta chain features in type 1 diabetes. Study-wide results and limits: Shorter TCRB CDR3s, moderately but significantly so, were found in Type 1 diabetes patients in all four CD4+ subsets.

Of the isolated RNA, all was reverse transcribed, and so the sequenced material was expressed TCRB transcripts. Profiled with immunoSEQ multiplex PCR; TCRdb holds only in-frame clones, not every one. The sample comprises some 280,000 clones, roughly 13% of which are singletons, and about 0.017% rests with the top ten. These TCRs are of unknown antigen specificity. Sequencing was done on a sample of naive CD4+ T cells from blood. All receptors come from a man under 40 with type 1 diabetes.

This clone has just a few counts. The CDR3 DNA follows: TGCGCCAGCAGCTTCGGACTAGCGGGAGCAGAGCCCCACGAGCAGTACTTC. As protein: CASSFGLAGAEPHEQYF. This rearrangement joins TRBV5-1 to TRBJ2-7, with 13 bases that match TRBD2. Unmatched junction bases numbered 10, after V lost 2 bases and J lost 5 bases. Per germline, CDR1 SGHRS and CDR2 YFSETQ. CDR3 length equals 17 residues.

The gene calls are TRBV6-5 and TRBJ2-3; TRBD2 agrees at 11 bases. Trimming removed 2 bases from V and 6 bases from J; junction bases left unmatched: 7. CDR3 length: 16 residues. Per the germline V gene, CDR1 is MNHEY and CDR2 is SVGAGI. This CDR3 reads CASSYGTSGSQDTQYF. In DNA form, the CDR3 reads TGTGCCAGCAGTTACGGTACTAGCGGGAGCCAGGATACGCAGTATTTT.

In this sample, this clone turned up a few times. The rearrangement uses TRBV5-4 and TRBJ1-4; TRBD1 aligns across 7 bases. V shed 0 bases, J shed 4 bases, and the junction held 6 bases outside the gene matches. The germline V gene encodes CDR1 SGHNT and CDR2 YYREEE (reference sequence). CDR3 length: 16 residues. CDR3 sequence reads: CASSLAGTASNEKLFF. The CDR3 nucleotides read TGTGCCAGCAGCTTGGCGGGGACAGCAAGTAATGAAAAACTGTTTTTT. Supplemented by reference TRBV5-4 and TRBJ1-4, the full variable domain reads ETGVTQSPTHLIKTRGQQVTLRCSSQSGHNTVSWYQQALGQGPQFIFQYYREEENGRGNFPPRFSGLQFPNYSSELNVNALELDDSALYLCASSLAGTASNEKLFFGSGTQLSVL.

This chain links TRBV9 with TRBJ1-4, with 7 nucleotides matching TRBD1. CDR1 SGDLS and CDR2 YYNGEE come from the germline V gene. The V gene end was trimmed by 0 bases and the J gene end by 0 bases; junction bases not matched to a gene: 2. This CDR3 comprises 16 residues. The CDR3 region is CASSVAGGSTNEKLFF. CDR3 DNA: TGTGCCAGCAGCGTAGCAGGGGGTTCAACTAATGAAAAACTGTTTTTT.

The chain has TRBV5-4 and TRBJ1-1, with D unresolved. The CDR3 loop spans 13 amino acids. Germline V gene data show CDR1 as SGHNT and CDR2 as YYREEE (reference sequence). Deletions cut 4 bases from V and 6 bases from J, with 13 bases between. DNA for the CDR3: TGTGCCAGCAGCGTGGGAGGGCGGCCTGAAGCTTTCTTT. Translating it yields CASSVGGRPEAFF.

The genes are TRBV10-3 and TRBJ2-1; TRBD2 matches 7 bases. CDR3 length: 14 residues. CDR1 is ENHRY, CDR2 SYGVKD, per germline. V shed 6 bases and J 8 bases; nucleotides not matched to a gene: 10. The CDR3 protein is CAISGREIDDEQFF. The CDR3 coding sequence is TGTGCCATCAGCGGGCGGGAGATCGATGATGAGCAGTTCTTC.

This clone has more than one count but fewer than ten. The chain uses TRBV28 and TRBJ2-5; D is uncertain. Trimming left V 9 bases short and J 0 bases short, with 11 bases between. The germline gives CDR1 MDHEN, CDR2 SYDVKM. The CDR3 extends over 13 amino acids. The DNA for the CDR3 is TGTGCCAGTATAGGAGCGAACCAAGAGACCCAGTACTTC. The encoded protein is CASIGANQETQYF.

This rearrangement joins TRBV11-1 to TRBJ2-7; D is undetermined. CDR1 and CDR2 from the germline V gene are SGHAT and FQDESV (reference sequence). Trimming took off 5 bases at V and 5 bases at J, with 10 bases between the two ends. The CDR3 extends over 12 amino acids. The CDR3 protein is CASSKQVHEQYF. The CDR3 coding sequence is TGTGCCAGCAGCAAGCAGGTCCACGAGCAGTACTTC.

Only a few counts were recorded for this clone. The chain uses TRBV4-1 and TRBJ2-3; TRBD1 agrees at 7 bases. After removal of 5 bases from V and 5 bases from J, the junction contained 13 bases not matched to a gene. Looked up from germline, CDR1 is MGHRA and CDR2 is YSYEKL. The CDR3 runs to 16 residues. The DNA for the CDR3 is TGCGCCAGCAGCTATATCAGGGGGTTCGGGAAAGATACGCAGTATTTT. Translation: CASSYIRGFGKDTQYF.

This sequence joins TRBV7-9 and TRBJ2-2; D gene ambiguous. V gave up 5 bases and J gave up 8 bases, with 12 bases separating them. The CDR3 spans 13 residues. Germline V gene sequence: CDR1 SEHNR, CDR2 FQNEAQ (reference sequence). This CDR3 reads CASSPHPGGELFF. CDR3 nucleotide sequence: TGTGCCAGCAGCCCACATCCGGGTGGGGAGCTGTTTTTT.

This clone was observed a handful of times. The chain links TRBV7-2 to TRBJ1-2; a possible D gene is TRBD1 (6 bases). Germline V gene lookup returns CDR1 SGHTA and CDR2 FQGNSA. The V end lost 5 bases, the J end lost 8 bases, and 18 bases lay between the germline ends. CDR3 length: 14 amino acids. CDR3 residues: CASSPARGTRGYTF. The CDR3 bases are TGTGCCAGCAGCCCTGCCAGGGGAACTAGGGGCTACACCTTC.

This chain joins TRBV2 and TRBJ1-2; 9 nucleotides agree with TRBD1. This CDR3 has 13 amino acids. The V segment lost 2 bases and the J segment 14 bases; nucleotides outside the gene matches: 9. Germline CDR1 and CDR2: SNHLY and FYNNEI. CDR3 protein: CASSETGGPRGTF. For the CDR3, the DNA is TGTGCCAGCAGTGAAACAGGGGGCCCCCGGGGGACCTTC. Drawing the rest from reference TRBV2 and TRBJ1-2, the complete variable domain is EPEVTQTPSHQVTQMGQEVILRCVPISNHLYFYWYRQILGQKVEFLVSFYNNEISEKSEIFDDQFSVERPDGSNFTLKIRSTKLEDSAMYFCASSETGGPRGTFGSGTRLTVV.

J is TRBJ1-2 and V is TRBV28, with 8 nucleotides matching TRBD1. Germline CDR1 MDHEN, CDR2 SYDVKM. The CDR3 contains 15 residues. After removal of 6 bases from V and 7 bases from J, the junction contained 13 bases not matched to a gene. The CDR3 DNA reads TGTGCCAGCAGCTCTGCGGCAGGGGGCGATTCTGGCTACACCTTC. Protein: CASSSAAGGDSGYTF.

This chain's CDR3 is CASSFLAGRDEQFF. As DNA, the CDR3 is TGTGCCAGCAGCTTCCTAGCGGGAAGGGATGAGCAGTTCTTC. V is TRBV11-1 and J is TRBJ2-1; 9 bases match TRBD2. CDR1 is SGHAT, CDR2 FQDESV, per germline (reference sequence). Trimming took 3 bases from V and 8 from J; bases not matched to a gene: 5. This CDR3 has 14 residues. Using reference TRBV11-1 and TRBJ2-1 for the parts outside the CDR3, the full variable domain is EAEVAQSPRYKITEKSQAVAFWCDPISGHATLYWYRQILGQGPELLVQFQDESVVDDSQLPKDRFSAERLKGVDSTLKIQPAELGDSAMYLCASSFLAGRDEQFFGPGTRLTVL.

This sequence joins TRBV9 and TRBJ1-3; D gene ambiguous. The germline V and J ends were trimmed by 4 bases and 3 bases, with 5 bases remaining between them. Germline values: CDR1 SGDLS, CDR2 YYNGEE. This CDR3 is 12 amino acids long. Here the CDR3 reads CASSINGNTIYF. For the CDR3, the DNA is TGTGCCAGCAGCATCAATGGAAACACCATATATTTT.

This clone was found a few times. The chain couples TRBV6-5 to TRBJ2-3; D gene unclear. The CDR3 runs to 13 residues. V was clipped by 5 bases and J by 0 bases, with 6 bases between them. CDR1 MNHEY and CDR2 SVGAGI come from the germline V gene. The CDR3 reads CASSTVSTDTQYF. CDR3 DNA sequence: TGTGCCAGCAGTACTGTGAGCACAGATACGCAGTATTTT.

In the case of this clone: At the DNA level, this CDR3 is encoded by other sequences in the same sample as well. The rearrangement links TRBV18 to TRBJ1-2; the D gene is possibly TRBD1 (5 bases). The CDR3 runs to 13 residues. Germline assignment: CDR1 KGHSH and CDR2 LQKENI. V dropped 3 bases and J dropped 2 bases, with 7 bases sitting between them. CDR3 nucleotide sequence: TGTGCCAGCTCACCTCAGGGCAACTATGGCTACACCTTC. It translates to CASSPQGNYGYTF.

This clone occurred a few times. Other DNA sequences within the sample encode an identical CDR3. The chain couples TRBV9 to TRBJ1-5, with TRBD1 identical over 8 bases. Germline V gives CDR1 SGDLS, CDR2 YYNGEE. The CDR3 sequence is 14 residues long. V shed 3 bases and J 6 bases; nucleotides not matched to a gene: 5. The CDR3 DNA is TGTGCCAGCAGCGCCGGACAGGGAGGTCAGCCCCAGCATTTT. Its translation is CASSAGQGGQPQHF.

The V call is TRBV5-4, the J call TRBJ2-3; D may be TRBD1 (6 bases). Trimming shortened V by 4 bases and J by 5 bases, and 17 bases separated the two germline ends. Germline lookup yields CDR1 SGHNT and CDR2 YYREEE (reference sequence). The CDR3 is 15 amino acids. CDR3 DNA: TGTGCCAGCAGCACACCACAGGGTTGGAAAGATACGCAGTATTTT. Its translation is CASSTPQGWKDTQYF.

There are a few counts of this clone. V and J are TRBV29-1 and TRBJ2-1; D may be TRBD2 (5 bases). Germline V gene lookup returns CDR1 SQVTM and CDR2 ANQGSEA. The CDR3 consists of 16 residues. Trimming took off 4 bases at V and 0 bases at J, with 16 bases between the two ends. The CDR3 loop is CSVVATRASSYNEQFF. CDR3 sequence (DNA): TGCAGCGTTGTGGCAACGCGGGCGAGCTCCTACAATGAGCAGTTCTTC.

This clone was recorded a few times. CDR3 nucleotide sequence: TGCGCCAGCAGCTTGAGGCCCCTGCATACGGGGGACATTCAGTACTTC. Translation: CASSLRPLHTGDIQYF. The chain links TRBV5-1 to TRBJ2-4; perhaps TRBD2 as D (6 bases). V lost 1 base and J 8 bases, leaving 19 bases between the germline ends. The CDR3 covers 16 residues. Germline values: CDR1 SGHRS, CDR2 YFSETQ.

The rearrangement links TRBV15 to TRBJ2-7, with D possibly being TRBD1 (6 bases). The CDR3 is 18 amino acids. Germline loops: CDR1 LNHNV, CDR2 YYDKDF (reference sequence). V was trimmed by 0 bases and J by 2 bases, leaving 20 bases between them. CDR3 bases: TGTGCCACCAGCAGAGATGCGACCGTTGTGGCAGGGGCCTACGAGCAGTACTTC. Protein: CATSRDATVVAGAYEQYF.

The V and J genes are TRBV28 and TRBJ2-5; possible D gene TRBD2, 5 bases. The CDR3 spans 13 residues. The germline gives CDR1 MDHEN, CDR2 SYDVKM. With 8 bases removed from V and 2 bases from J, the gap between germline ends came to 12 bases. Written as DNA, the CDR3 is TGTGCCAGCGGCGAGGGCGGACAAGAGACCCAGTACTTC. Its protein product is CASGEGGQETQYF.